This T cell receptor beta chain was found in a study of metastatic and nonmetastatic thyroid tumors. Study-wide background: A comparison of repertoires was made across blood and tumor or nodule tissue from malignant and benign thyroid patients.

Study-wide points: In blood and tumor, TCR beta diversity was reportedly significantly higher in malignant thyroid tumors than in benign nodules.

CDR3 length: 14 residues. V lost 6 bases and J lost 6, with 14 bases in between. The germline V gene has CDR1 MNHEY and CDR2 SMNVEV (reference sequence). Until they underwent thyroid surgery, no patient had received any treatment. By share, this clone ranks as medium-sized (0.01 to 0.1%). Its antigen remains unidentified. In the study's own analysis: To classify distant metastasis in papillary thyroid cancer, a model was built from CDR3 differences across clinicopathological groups. TCRdb redid the clone calls on the PCR reads using MiXCR. TCRdb's processing, not the study's, gives the V and J calls here. The table has 20,000 to 25,000 clones, approximately 22% seen once.

The receptor was derived from a female donor with papillary thyroid cancer or a benign thyroid nodule (not recorded which). Some clones in this sample may be carry-over from other donors' samples. The sequenced material came from adjacent normal tissue. This chain uses TRBV27 with TRBJ2-2; no definite D call. The CDR3 is CASRPRVLAGELFF. DNA of the CDR3: TGTGCCAGCAGACCCCGCGTCCTCGCCGGGGAGCTGTTTTTT.